This note documents a single TCR beta chain sequence. Its target is not known. The record originates from a study of memory CD4+ T cells and cytomegalovirus serostatus. Trimming took 5 bases from V and 3 from J; bases not matched to a gene: 3. The CDR3 is 13 amino acids. Per the germline V gene, CDR1 is SGHDT and CDR2 is YYEEEE. The table came from immunoSEQ multiplex PCR; TCRdb's copy has only in-frame clones and leaves some out. The data contain over 60,000 clones, 60% to 80% of them singletons. General study points: CD4+ memory repertoires contained about 40% of the roughly 160 reported CMV TCRbeta sequences. A US-trained random forest predicted CMV serostatus with median AUC around 0.91. The CMV-associated TCR signature appears largely within the CD4+ memory repertoire.

The sort gate was single viable CD3+CD4+CD8-CD45RO+ cells for memory CD4+ T cells. Total CD4+ T cells were enriched by CD4 positive selection. This receptor was taken from an adult in good health and CMV-seronegative. Specimen: memory CD4+ T cells from blood. The chain uses TRBV5-6 and TRBJ2-3; TRBD1 aligns across 7 bases. The CDR3 region has the DNA TGTGCCAGCAGTTTGACAGGGACAGATACGCAGTATTTT. It specifies CASSLTGTDTQYF.